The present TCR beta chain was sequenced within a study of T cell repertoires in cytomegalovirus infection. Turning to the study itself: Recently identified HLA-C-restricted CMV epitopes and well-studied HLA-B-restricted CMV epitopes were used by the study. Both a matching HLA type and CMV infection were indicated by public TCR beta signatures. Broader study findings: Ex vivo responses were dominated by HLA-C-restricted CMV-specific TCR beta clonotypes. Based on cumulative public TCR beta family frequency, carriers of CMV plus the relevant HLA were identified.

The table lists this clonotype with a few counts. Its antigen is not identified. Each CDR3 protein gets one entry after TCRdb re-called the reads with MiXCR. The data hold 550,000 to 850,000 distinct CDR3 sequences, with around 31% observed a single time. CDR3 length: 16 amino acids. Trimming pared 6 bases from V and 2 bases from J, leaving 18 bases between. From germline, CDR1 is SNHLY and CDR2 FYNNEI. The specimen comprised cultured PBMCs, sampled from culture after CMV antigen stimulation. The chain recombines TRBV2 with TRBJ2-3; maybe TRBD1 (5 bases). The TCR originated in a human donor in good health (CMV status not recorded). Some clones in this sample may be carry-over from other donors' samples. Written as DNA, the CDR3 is TGTGCCAGCAGCCCGCATAGACAGTTTTCCACAGATACGCAGTATTTT. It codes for CASSPHRQFSTDTQYF.